This TCR beta chain was obtained from a study of blood T cell repertoires in COVID-19. V lost 3 bases and J 6 bases, leaving 14 bases between the germline ends. The germline gives CDR1 SGHTA, CDR2 FQGNSA. The CDR3 has 14 residues. The data were produced by immunoSEQ multiplex PCR, yet TCRdb's version contains in-frame clones alone and is incomplete. The table shows 350,000 or so clones, with approximately 90% occurring only once. The V call is TRBV7-2, the J call TRBJ1-1; D is possibly TRBD1 (6 bases). Sequenced: peripheral blood. This receptor was obtained from a woman aged 60-75 years with COVID-19, enrolled during active disease. CDR3 amino acids: CASSFDTGFAEAFF. In nucleotides, the CDR3 is TGTGCCAGCAGCTTCGACACAGGGTTCGCTGAAGCTTTCTTT.